A single TCR beta chain is shown here with its context. This specimen comes from a study of beta chain features in type 1 diabetes. Every bit of the isolated RNA underwent reverse transcription, so sequencing read expressed TCRB transcripts. Only in-frame clones appear in the TCRdb table, and some are missing; sequencing was by immunoSEQ multiplex PCR. The sample includes roughly 150,000 clones, over 7.5% of them seen just once. The V end lost 5 bases, the J end lost 8 bases, and 11 bases lay between the germline ends. Per germline, CDR1 SGHVS and CDR2 FNYEAQ. The CDR3 consists of 12 residues. The chain links TRBV7-6 to TRBJ2-3, with D perhaps matching TRBD2 (5 bases). Sequenced input: central memory CD4+ T cells from blood. The receptor's source is a man between 18 and 29 years old in good health. Written as DNA, the CDR3 is TGTGCCAGCAGCCCTGACGGAGGTACGCAGTATTTT. This sequence encodes CASSPDGGTQYF.